These 17 T cell receptor beta chains were sequenced from one sample in a study of CD8 T cells in ankylosing spondylitis (dated by TCRdb to about 2017). Library creation used 5' RACE. Sequenced using an Illumina HiSeq 2500. In TCRdb, the public reads were trimmed at Q25 with fastp and aligned with MiXCR, with productive beta chains retained. Entries that share a CDR3 protein sequence are merged under the most common genes and DNA. Within this sample are about 350,000 distinct CDR3 sequences, with approximately 20% of them counted one time only. The biggest ten clones account for around 12% of the sample. Input material: blood, either unsorted or a sorted T cell fraction (not recorded which). The receptors were gathered from a male donor with ankylosing spondylitis or in good health (not recorded which).

In its sample, this clonotype was seen a few times. V gene TRBV28 combines with J gene TRBJ1-1, with TRBD1 as a possible D gene (6 bases). Germline V gene lookup returns CDR1 MDHEN and CDR2 SYDVKM. The CDR3 consists of 12 residues. V was cut by 9 bases and J by 1 base, with 9 bases left in between. CDR3 sequence reads: CARQGQNTEAFF. CDR3 DNA sequence: TGTGCCAGACAGGGCCAGAACACTGAAGCTTTCTTT.

V is TRBV20-1 and J is TRBJ2-3; tentatively, D is TRBD1 (6 bases). Germline CDR1 and CDR2: DFQATT and SNEGSKA (reference sequence). Trimming left V 5 bases short and J 2 bases short, with 14 bases between. The CDR3 is 14 amino acids. This CDR3 reads CSAPSTGPTDTQYF. DNA for the CDR3: TGCAGTGCTCCCTCGACAGGCCCCACAGATACGCAGTATTTT.

This clonotype was detected ten times or more. The J gene is TRBJ2-3, the V gene TRBV12-3 or TRBV12-4; TRBD2 matches 11 bases. The CDR3 sequence is 14 residues long. V lost 5 bases and J lost 6; bases outside the gene matches: 4. CDR3 sequence (DNA): TGTGCCAGCAGTACTAGCGGGGGAAGGGATACGCAGTATTTT. Protein: CASSTSGGRDTQYF.

The V call is TRBV11-1, the J call TRBJ2-3, with TRBD2 matching over 11 bases. V shed 3 bases, J shed 5 bases, and the junction held 4 bases outside the gene matches. CDR1 and CDR2 from the germline V gene are SGHAT and FQDESV (reference sequence). This CDR3 has 15 amino acids. The CDR3 protein is CASSFTSGGIDTQYF. The CDR3 nucleotides read TGTGCCAGCAGCTTTACTAGCGGGGGCATAGATACGCAGTATTTT.

The rearrangement joins TRBV18 to TRBJ2-1; D ambiguous. The CDR3 is 16 amino acids. Germline CDR1 is KGHSH and CDR2 is LQKENI. V shed 3 bases and J shed 9 bases, with 21 bases lying between them. The CDR3 loop is CASSPGIVGSESEQFF. CDR3 bases: TGTGCCAGCTCACCCGGTATTGTAGGGTCGGAGTCTGAGCAGTTCTTC.

The J gene is TRBJ2-2, the V gene TRBV28; D ambiguous. This CDR3 has 13 residues. Trimming removed 3 bases from V and 8 bases from J, with 10 bases in between. The germline V gene encodes CDR1 MDHEN and CDR2 SYDVKM. CDR3 loop: CASSFELMGELFF. The CDR3 DNA is TGTGCCAGCAGTTTCGAGCTAATGGGGGAGCTGTTTTTT.

The chain is built from TRBV30 and TRBJ2-7; the match to TRBD2 covers 8 bases. This CDR3 has 15 residues. After removal of 2 bases from V and 2 bases from J, the junction contained 8 bases not matched to a gene. Germline V gene data show CDR1 as GTSNPN and CDR2 as SVGIG (reference sequence). The CDR3 DNA is TGTGCCTGGAGTCCCTTAGCGGGGCAGCCCTACGAGCAGTACTTC. The encoded protein is CAWSPLAGQPYEQYF.

This clonotype has more than one count but fewer than ten. The chain combines TRBV5-6 with TRBJ2-3; TRBD1 aligns across 12 bases. The V gene end was trimmed by 4 bases and the J gene end by 5 bases; junction bases not matched to a gene: 5. The CDR3 consists of 15 residues. The germline gives CDR1 SGHDT, CDR2 YYEEEE. As DNA, the CDR3 is TGTGCCAGCAGCGGGGGACAGGGGGCAATAGATACGCAGTATTTT. Translating it yields CASSGGQGAIDTQYF.

The chain uses TRBV12-3 or TRBV12-4 and TRBJ2-3, with 11 nucleotides matching TRBD2. V lost 7 bases and J lost 6; bases outside the gene matches: 9. This CDR3 has 15 amino acids. Here the CDR3 DNA reads TGTGCCAGCATTACTAGCGGGGGAGGGTCCGATACGCAGTATTTT. Residues: CASITSGGGSDTQYF.

The chain is built from TRBV12-3 or TRBV12-4 and TRBJ2-1; tentative D call: TRBD2 (5 bases). The CDR3 is 15 residues long. Trimming left V 8 bases short and J 0 bases short, with 14 bases between. Here the CDR3 reads CASSGEMGSYNEQFF. Here the CDR3 DNA reads TGTGCCAGCTCCGGGGAAATGGGCTCCTACAATGAGCAGTTCTTC.

The chain is built from TRBV12-3 or TRBV12-4 and TRBJ1-2; 7 positions match TRBD1. The CDR3 consists of 14 residues. The trim removed 3 bases at V and 5 bases at J, leaving 6 bases unmatched. CDR3 residues: CASSFFFRGYGYTF. The CDR3, as DNA: TGTGCCAGCAGTTTCTTCTTCAGGGGGTATGGCTACACCTTC.

The chain is built from TRBV20-1 and TRBJ2-1; 8 bases line up with TRBD2. Germline CDR1 is DFQATT and CDR2 is SNEGSKA (reference sequence). Trimming took 6 bases from V and 8 from J; bases not matched to a gene: 9. There are 13 residues in the CDR3. CDR3 residues: CSAPAGVIDEQFF. The CDR3 bases are TGCAGTGCCCCAGCGGGGGTGATCGATGAGCAGTTCTTC.

The chain couples TRBV30 to TRBJ2-1; D is uncertain. V lost 4 bases and J 7 bases, leaving 11 bases between the germline ends. Germline V gene lookup returns CDR1 GTSNPN and CDR2 SVGIG (reference sequence). CDR3 length: 12 residues. The CDR3 sequence: CAWTRQGNEQFF. The DNA of the CDR3 is TGTGCCTGGACACGACAAGGGAATGAGCAGTTCTTC.

This clonotype has a handful of counts. This chain uses TRBV12-3 or TRBV12-4 with TRBJ2-3; TRBD2 aligns across 7 bases. The junction had 4 bases not matched to a gene; V was cut back by 3 bases and J by 1 base. The CDR3 extends over 15 amino acids. CDR3 region: CASSLGTKRTDTQYF. CDR3 DNA: TGTGCCAGCAGTTTGGGGACTAAACGCACAGATACGCAGTATTTT.

This clonotype was counted only a few times. This chain joins TRBV7-9 and TRBJ2-1; TRBD1 is a possible D gene (7 bases). The germline V gene has CDR1 SEHNR and CDR2 FQNEAQ (reference sequence). The CDR3 runs to 15 residues. Trimming cost V 2 bases and J 4 bases, with 12 bases left between them. Here the CDR3 reads CASSLRGDRYNEQFF. The CDR3 nucleotides read TGTGCCAGCAGCTTAAGGGGGGACAGATACAATGAGCAGTTCTTC.

By its share, this clonotype is medium-sized. This chain joins TRBV7-2 and TRBJ2-1; D might be TRBD2 (7 bases). The V end was cut by 0 bases, the J end by 9 bases, with 12 bases between. Per the germline V gene, CDR1 is SGHTA and CDR2 is FQGNSA. CDR3 length equals 14 residues. The CDR3 DNA follows: TGTGCCAGCAGCTTAGCGGGGGGGCACACTGAGCAGTTCTTC. This sequence encodes CASSLAGGHTEQFF.

The chain couples TRBV7-9 to TRBJ2-2; D ambiguous. CDR1 and CDR2 from the germline V gene are SEHNR and FQNEAQ (reference sequence). This CDR3 has 17 amino acids. The germline V and J ends were trimmed by 4 bases and 6 bases, with 21 bases remaining between them. The CDR3 sequence is CASSWSYEALVAGELFF. The CDR3 nucleotides read TGTGCCAGCAGCTGGAGCTACGAAGCTCTGGTTGCCGGGGAGCTGTTTTTT.